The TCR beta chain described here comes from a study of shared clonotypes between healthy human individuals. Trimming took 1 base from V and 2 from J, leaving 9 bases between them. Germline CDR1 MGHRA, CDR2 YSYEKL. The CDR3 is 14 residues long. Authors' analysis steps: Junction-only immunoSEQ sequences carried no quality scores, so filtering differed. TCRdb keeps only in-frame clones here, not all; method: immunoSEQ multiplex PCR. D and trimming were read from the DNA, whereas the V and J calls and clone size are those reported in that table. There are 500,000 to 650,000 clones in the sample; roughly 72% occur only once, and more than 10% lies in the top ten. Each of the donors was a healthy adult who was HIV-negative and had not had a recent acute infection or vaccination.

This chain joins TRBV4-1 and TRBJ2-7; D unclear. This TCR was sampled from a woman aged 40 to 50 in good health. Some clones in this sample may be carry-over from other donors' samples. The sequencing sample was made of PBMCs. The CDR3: CASSQVGVAYEQYF. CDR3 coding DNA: TGCGCCAGCAGCCAAGTTGGAGTTGCCTACGAGCAGTACTTC.